These 18 T cell receptor beta chains were all obtained from the same sample, sequenced in a study of T cell repertoires in cytomegalovirus infection. MiXCR, run by TCRdb on the reads, gives a single entry per CDR3 protein. The sample yields some 940,000 distinct CDR3 sequences, about a third seen once. Antigens of these TCRs are unknown. Specimen: cultured CD8+ T cells from PBMCs, collected from culture after CMV antigen stimulation. The receptor source for this set is a human donor in good health (CMV status not recorded). Some clones in this sample may be carry-over from other donors' samples.

CDR3 region: CSADGGNTEAFF. CDR3 nucleotides: TGCAGCGCCGACGGGGGGAACACTGAAGCTTTCTTT. The rearrangement uses TRBV29-1 and TRBJ1-1, with D perhaps matching TRBD1 (5 bases). The CDR3 sequence is 12 residues long. V was shortened by 7 bases and J by 1 base, with 10 bases between the two germline ends. Germline V gene data show CDR1 as SQVTM and CDR2 as ANQGSEA.

CDR3 loop: CASTPRQGEKETQYF. The CDR3 region has the DNA TGTGCCAGCACCCCCAGACAAGGGGAAAAAGAGACCCAGTACTTC. The rearrangement joins TRBV27 to TRBJ2-5; possibly TRBD1 for D (5 bases). With 7 bases removed from V and 3 bases from J, the gap between germline ends came to 18 bases. The germline CDR1 and CDR2 sequences are MNHEY and SMNVEV (reference sequence). This CDR3 has 15 residues.

The gene calls are TRBV4-1 and TRBJ1-5; TRBD1 might be the D (6 bases). V dropped 2 bases and J dropped 9 bases, with 17 bases sitting between them. Germline lookup yields CDR1 MGHRA and CDR2 YSYEKL. The CDR3 consists of 15 residues. Written as DNA, the CDR3 is TGCGCCAGCAGCCAACTACAGGGAACTCCGGGGCCCCAGCATTTT. It translates to CASSQLQGTPGPQHF.

This clonotype was recorded at least ten times. V is TRBV4-1 and J is TRBJ1-6; 10 bases match TRBD1. J lost 6 bases, V lost 1 base, and 3 bases had no gene match. This CDR3 is 16 amino acids long. CDR1 is MGHRA, CDR2 YSYEKL, per germline. CDR3 region: CASSQVWTGGNSPLHF. In DNA, the CDR3 is TGCGCCAGCAGCCAAGTATGGACAGGGGGTAATTCACCCCTCCACTTT.

The chain uses TRBV12-5 and TRBJ2-7, with unresolved D. The CDR3 has 13 residues. From germline, CDR1 is LGHNT and CDR2 FRNRAP. V was clipped by 2 bases and J by 5 bases, with 10 bases between them. The CDR3 region is CASGLLTQDEQYF. The CDR3, as DNA: TGTGCTAGTGGTTTGTTGACTCAGGACGAGCAGTACTTC. Drawing the rest from reference TRBV12-5 and TRBJ2-7, the complete variable domain is DARVTQTPRHKVTEMGQEVTMRCQPILGHNTVFWYRQTMMQGLELLAYFRNRAPLDDSGMPKDRFSAEMPDATLATLKIQPSEPRDSAVYFCASGLLTQDEQYFGPGTRLTVT.

The table lists this clonotype with a count of one. This chain connects TRBV2 to TRBJ2-1; 9 bases map to TRBD1. The CDR3 contains 14 residues. Losses at the gene ends were 7 bases for V and 7 bases for J; bases not matched to a gene: 8. The germline V gene encodes CDR1 SNHLY and CDR2 FYNNEI. The CDR3 nucleotides are TGTGCCAGCACAGGGACAGGGTATCGGAATGAGCAGTTCTTC. This translates into CASTGTGYRNEQFF.

The gene calls are TRBV7-8 and TRBJ2-5; 9 bases fit TRBD2. The CDR3 extends over 15 amino acids. V was clipped by 5 bases and J by 5 bases; unmatched bases: 9. Germline CDR1 reads SGHVS; CDR2 reads FQNEAQ. Here the CDR3 DNA reads TGTGCCAGCAGCCCATGGGGGCGGGGGGGGGAGACCCAGTACTTC. The encoded protein is CASSPWGRGGETQYF.

V and J are TRBV4-1 and TRBJ2-1; perhaps D is TRBD1 or TRBD2 (5 bases each). The CDR3 runs to 17 residues. From germline, CDR1 is MGHRA and CDR2 YSYEKL. V was pared by 0 bases and J by 2 bases, with 14 bases between. CDR3 region: CASSQDYGDVPYNEQFF. DNA for the CDR3: TGCGCCAGCAGCCAAGACTACGGGGACGTCCCCTACAATGAGCAGTTCTTC.

The rearrangement uses TRBV19 and TRBJ1-1; D might be TRBD1 (5 bases). Looked up from germline, CDR1 is LNHDA and CDR2 is SQIVND (reference sequence). The CDR3 is made up of 16 amino acids. The V and J ends lost 0 bases and 0 bases respectively, with 11 bases between them. The CDR3 spells CASSIDGGPMNTEAFF. DNA of the CDR3: TGTGCCAGTAGTATAGATGGGGGACCCATGAACACTGAAGCTTTCTTT.

This clonotype was detected a few times. The rearrangement uses TRBV7-9 and TRBJ2-1, with D maybe TRBD2 (6 bases). The CDR3 is made up of 16 amino acids. V gave up 1 base and J gave up 10 bases, with 20 bases separating them. Germline V gene sequence: CDR1 SEHNR, CDR2 FQNEAQ (reference sequence). The CDR3 here is CASSLDRDSTPREQFF. The CDR3 DNA reads as TGTGCCAGCAGCTTAGACCGGGACTCAACCCCTCGGGAGCAGTTCTTC.

The chain has TRBV4-3 and TRBJ1-4; D unresolved. V was clipped by 5 bases and J by 0 bases, with 13 bases between them. The CDR3 covers 16 residues. The germline CDR1 and CDR2 sequences are LGHNA and YSLEER. CDR3 sequence (DNA): TGCGCCAGCAGCAAGGAAATCCCAGCAACTAATGAAAAACTGTTTTTT. It encodes CASSKEIPATNEKLFF.

This clonotype was observed a handful of times. V and J are TRBV10-3 and TRBJ1-4, with D maybe TRBD1 (5 bases). Germline V lookup: CDR1 ENHRY, CDR2 SYGVKD. V lost 7 bases and J 10 bases, leaving 19 bases between the germline ends. The CDR3 spans 14 residues. CDR3 amino acids: CAINPDGPRGKLFF. CDR3 nucleotide sequence: TGTGCCATCAACCCCGACGGACCAAGGGGAAAACTGTTTTTT.

This clonotype was counted ten times or more. The CDR3 bases are TGTGCCAGCAGCTTCTCCGGGCACCAGAACACTGAAGCTTTCTTT. It codes for CASSFSGHQNTEAFF. This chain connects TRBV7-6 to TRBJ1-1, with D hard to call. V was cut by 3 bases and J by 1 base, with 12 bases left in between. Germline lookup yields CDR1 SGHVS and CDR2 FNYEAQ. The CDR3 has 15 amino acids.

This clonotype was detected a few times. The chain has TRBV19 and TRBJ1-5; the match to TRBD1 covers 9 bases. CDR1 is LNHDA, CDR2 SQIVND, per germline (reference sequence). Trimming at V came to 4 bases and at J to 3 bases, leaving 4 bases not matched to a gene. The CDR3 is 15 amino acids. CDR3 in amino acids: CASSSGQGINQPQHF. For the CDR3, the DNA is TGTGCCAGTAGTAGCGGACAGGGGATCAATCAGCCCCAGCATTTT. Supplemented by reference TRBV19 and TRBJ1-5, the full variable domain reads DGGITQSPKYLFRKEGQNVTLSCEQNLNHDAMYWYRQDPGQGLRLIYYSQIVNDFQKGDIAEGYSVSREKKESFPLTVTSAQKNPTAFYLCASSSGQGINQPQHFGDGTRLSIL.

Regarding this clonotype: An end of the junction differs from the germline gene, which may be a read error. The J gene is TRBJ2-1, the V gene TRBV7-6; TRBD2 aligns across 13 bases. CDR3 length equals 15 residues. Germline V CDR1 and CDR2: SGHVS, FNYEAQ. The CDR3 coding sequence is TGTGCTAGCAGCCAGGGACTAGCGGGGACGTATGAGCAGTTCTTC. This encodes CASSQGLAGTYEQFF. Looking up the rest from reference TRBV7-6 and TRBJ2-1 gives the full variable domain: GAGVSQSPRYKVTKRGQDVALRCDPISGHVSLYWYRQALGQGPEFLTYFNYEAQQDKSGLPNDRFSAERPEGSISTLTIQRTEQRDSAMYRCASSQGLAGTYEQFFGPGTRLTVL.

This clonotype was found a few times. The CDR3 bases are TGCGCCAGCAGCCAAGATAGGGGCAGGGGGCTCGGTGAGCAGTTCTTC. Translated: CASSQDRGRGLGEQFF. The chain combines TRBV4-1 with TRBJ2-1; the match to TRBD1 covers 8 bases. In germline, CDR1 is MGHRA, CDR2 YSYEKL. The CDR3 runs to 16 residues. After removal of 0 bases from V and 9 bases from J, the junction contained 10 bases not matched to a gene.

The chain employs TRBV6-6 and TRBJ1-5; TRBD1 agrees at 9 bases. The germline CDR1 and CDR2 sequences are MNHNY and SVGAGI (reference sequence). The CDR3 contains 15 residues. V lost 4 bases, J lost 4 bases, and 5 bases stayed unmatched. The CDR3 coding sequence is TGTGCCAGCAGTTTCGGGACAGGGATTAATCAGCCCCAGCATTTT. Translated: CASSFGTGINQPQHF.

This clonotype was counted only a few times. The V call is TRBV7-2, the J call TRBJ2-3; 8 bases line up with TRBD2. The CDR3 loop spans 15 amino acids. Trimming removed 5 bases from V and 7 bases from J; junction bases left unmatched: 11. CDR1 is SGHTA and CDR2 is FQGNSA in the germline V gene. CDR3 nucleotides: TGTGCCAGCAGCCGGGGGGGCGGGCAGGGGTATACGCAGTATTTT. It is translated as CASSRGGGQGYTQYF.